These 28 T cell receptor beta chains share one sample of origin, sequenced in a study of cytomegalovirus exposure and HLA in healthy donors. PCR employed 60 Vbeta and 13 Jbeta primers. The repertoire was sequenced with immunoSEQ multiplex PCR; TCRdb's copy has only in-frame clones and lacks some. Of over 130,000 clones in the sample, about four fifths are singletons; the top ten hold roughly 6.3%. The sequenced sample was PBMCs. These receptors were collected from a man aged 50-60 years in good health and CMV-seropositive.

This clone was observed once. The gene calls are TRBV5-1 and TRBJ1-5; 9 bases align to TRBD1. The germline CDR1 and CDR2 sequences are SGHRS and YFSETQ. This CDR3 is 14 amino acids long. With V trimmed by 0 bases and J by 5 bases, 0 bases remained unmatched. CDR3 DNA sequence: TGCGCCAGCAGCTTGGGGACAGGGGATCAGCCCCAGCATTTT. As protein: CASSLGTGDQPQHF.

The chain links TRBV19 to TRBJ2-6; TRBD1 matches at 7 bases. The germline V gene has CDR1 LNHDA and CDR2 SQIVND (reference sequence). The CDR3 is 22 residues long. Losses at the gene ends were 1 base for V and 0 bases for J; bases not matched to a gene: 18. The CDR3 DNA reads as TGTGCCAGTAGTATAGTCTCCGCGTTTGGTCCAGGGGGAATCTCTGGGGCCAACGTCCTGACTTTC. As protein: CASSIVSAFGPGGISGANVLTF.

The V gene is TRBV5-4, the J gene TRBJ2-7; D is perhaps TRBD2 (5 bases). Trimming left V 2 bases short and J 7 bases short, with 16 bases between. From germline, CDR1 is SGHNT and CDR2 YYREEE (reference sequence). The CDR3 consists of 14 residues. Here the CDR3 DNA reads TGTGCCAGCAGCTTAGGGAGAATCATGGGTGAGCAGTACTTC. This codes for CASSLGRIMGEQYF.

This clone was seen once. Other DNA sequences in this specimen translate into the identical CDR3. The J gene is TRBJ1-2, the V gene TRBV21-1. TRBV21-1 corresponds to a pseudogene. The CDR3 is 17 residues long. CDR3 region: CASSPLSACRVNYGYTF. DNA for the CDR3: TGTGCCAGCAGCCCCCTATCTGCGTGTCGAGTCAACTATGGCTACACCTTC.

This sequence joins TRBV7-2 and TRBJ2-1, with a tentative D call TRBD2 (6 bases). CDR1 and CDR2 (germline): SGHTA, FQGNSA. V lost 1 base, J lost 4 bases, and 11 bases lay in between. The CDR3 has 15 amino acids. In DNA, the CDR3 is TGTGCCAGCAGCTTAGAAGGGACTCCATACAATGAGCAGTTCTTC. This translates into CASSLEGTPYNEQFF.

This chain joins TRBV28 and TRBJ1-1, with D possibly matching TRBD1 (5 bases). The germline V gene has CDR1 MDHEN and CDR2 SYDVKM. This CDR3 contains 12 residues. V gave up 4 bases and J gave up 5 bases, with 8 bases separating them. The CDR3 sequence is CASSWQGTEAFF. CDR3 DNA sequence: TGTGCCAGCAGTTGGCAGGGAACTGAAGCTTTCTTT. The entire variable domain, with the rest obtained from reference TRBV28 and TRBJ1-1, is as follows: DVKVTQSSRYLVKRTGEKVFLECVQDMDHENMFWYRQDPGLGLRLIYFSYDVKMKEKGDIPEGYSVSREKKERFSLILESASTNQTSMYLCASSWQGTEAFFGQGTRLTVV.

This chain links TRBV28 with TRBJ2-7; a possible D gene is TRBD1 (5 bases). The CDR3 extends over 14 amino acids. Trimming cost V 2 bases and J 5 bases, with 13 bases left between them. Looked up from germline, CDR1 is MDHEN and CDR2 is SYDVKM. CDR3 loop: CASSLTPGFDEQYF. DNA for the CDR3: TGTGCCAGCAGTTTAACTCCAGGGTTCGACGAGCAGTACTTC.

This chain connects TRBV5-1 to TRBJ1-1, with TRBD1 as a possible D gene (6 bases). Per the germline V gene, CDR1 is SGHRS and CDR2 is YFSETQ. V was shortened by 6 bases and J by 3 bases, with 15 bases between the two germline ends. The CDR3 consists of 14 residues. Here the CDR3 reads CASTKQGDYTEAFF. The DNA of the CDR3 is TGCGCCAGCACCAAACAGGGAGATTACACTGAAGCTTTCTTT. Full variable domain (missing parts from reference TRBV5-1 and TRBJ1-1): KAGVTQTPRYLIKTRGQQVTLSCSPISGHRSVSWYQQTPGQGLQFLFEYFSETQRNKGNFPGRFSGRQFSNSRSEMNVSTLELGDSALYLCASTKQGDYTEAFFGQGTRLTVV.

The chain joins TRBV5-4 to TRBJ2-1, with TRBD1 matching 11 bases. Germline V gives CDR1 SGHNT, CDR2 YYREEE (reference sequence). The CDR3 extends over 15 amino acids. The ends lost 4 bases at V and 8 bases at J; junction bases unmatched: 8. The CDR3 is CASSQGTGGQDEQFF. CDR3 bases: TGTGCCAGCAGCCAGGGGACAGGGGGTCAAGATGAGCAGTTCTTC.

This clone was observed a single time. CDR3 amino acids: CASSHSGSVYEQYF. CDR3 bases: TGTGCCAGCAGCCATAGCGGGAGTGTTTACGAGCAGTACTTC. The chain carries TRBV5-4 and TRBJ2-7, with TRBD2 matching over 9 bases. CDR1 SGHNT and CDR2 YYREEE come from the germline V gene (reference sequence). The CDR3 extends over 14 amino acids. The junction had 6 bases not matched to a gene; V was cut back by 4 bases and J by 4 bases. Filled out from reference TRBV5-4 and TRBJ2-7, the complete variable domain reads ETGVTQSPTHLIKTRGQQVTLRCSSQSGHNTVSWYQQALGQGPQFIFQYYREEENGRGNFPPRFSGLQFPNYSSELNVNALELDDSALYLCASSHSGSVYEQYFGPGTRLTVT.

The chain couples TRBV7-9 to TRBJ2-7, with D hard to call. Trimming removed 1 base at V and 0 bases at J, with 7 bases between. Germline V CDR1 and CDR2: SEHNR, FQNEAQ (reference sequence). The CDR3 is 14 residues long. CDR3 sequence (DNA): TGTGCCAGCAGCTTAGTGGCGGACTCCTACGAGCAGTACTTC. Amino acid sequence: CASSLVADSYEQYF.

As DNA, the CDR3 is TGTGCAAGTCGCTTATCGACTTCGGGCACAGGGGATCGCGGCTACACCTTC. The encoded protein is CASRLSTSGTGDRGYTF. V is TRBV12-2 and J is TRBJ1-2; no check of the table's D call, TRBD1, against the DNA was made. TRBV12-2 is an annotated pseudogene. The CDR3 is 17 amino acids.

The rearrangement links TRBV6-1 to TRBJ2-2; D is unclear. This CDR3 has 15 residues. The germline gives CDR1 MNHNS, CDR2 SASEGT. The V end was cut by 2 bases, the J end by 4 bases, with 11 bases between. The CDR3 region has the DNA TGTGCCAGCAGTGAAATATTCCCGAGCACCGGGGAGCTGTTTTTT. Residues: CASSEIFPSTGELFF.

The J gene is TRBJ2-7, the V gene TRBV2; the D gene is possibly TRBD1 (7 bases). V dropped 1 base and J dropped 2 bases, with 12 bases sitting between them. The CDR3 consists of 15 residues. Germline V gives CDR1 SNHLY, CDR2 FYNNEI. The CDR3 region is CASSEGQGGPYEQYF. CDR3 sequence (DNA): TGTGCCAGCAGTGAAGGGCAGGGGGGACCCTACGAGCAGTACTTC.

The chain links TRBV27 to TRBJ2-3, with D hard to call. Germline loops: CDR1 MNHEY, CDR2 SMNVEV (reference sequence). The V and J ends lost 3 bases and 4 bases respectively, with 14 bases between them. The CDR3 is made up of 15 amino acids. The CDR3 is CASSFQSSPPDTQYF. The CDR3 DNA follows: TGTGCCAGCAGTTTTCAGTCATCACCCCCAGATACGCAGTATTTT.

V is TRBV28 and J is TRBJ2-7, with D maybe TRBD2 (5 bases). Between the trimmed V and J ends, which lost 2 bases and 5 bases, there was a span of 13 bases. CDR1 and CDR2 from the germline V gene are MDHEN and SYDVKM. The CDR3 is 14 residues long. Written as DNA, the CDR3 is TGTGCCAGCAGTTTAATCGGGGAGAGCGACGAGCAGTACTTC. This codes for CASSLIGESDEQYF.

The rearrangement joins TRBV6-5 to TRBJ1-1; TRBD1 agrees at 8 bases. Germline CDR1 is MNHEY and CDR2 is SVGAGI. V was clipped by 6 bases and J by 5 bases; unmatched bases: 5. The CDR3 is made up of 13 amino acids. The chain's CDR3 is CASSLTGGTEAFF. The CDR3 coding sequence is TGTGCCAGCAGCCTCACAGGGGGGACTGAAGCTTTCTTT.

This clone was seen a few times. This chain uses TRBV14 with TRBJ2-5, with a tentative D call TRBD2 (6 bases). The germline V gene has CDR1 SGHDN and CDR2 FVKESK. V was cut by 0 bases and J by 0 bases, with 17 bases left in between. The CDR3 has 18 residues. The CDR3 DNA reads TGTGCCAGCAGCCAAGATCGGTTAGCGGAAACGTACCAAGAGACCCAGTACTTC. Its translation is CASSQDRLAETYQETQYF.

This clone has more than one count but fewer than ten. The rearrangement links TRBV6-4 to TRBJ1-1; TRBD1 is a possible D gene (6 bases). Trimming left V 3 bases short and J 3 bases short, with 8 bases between. CDR3 size: 13 residues. Per germline, CDR1 MRHNA and CDR2 SNTAGT. Here the CDR3 DNA reads TGTGCCAGCAGTGAAACAGGGCACACTGAAGCTTTCTTT. It codes for CASSETGHTEAFF.

This clone occurred a few times. This chain links TRBV5-1 with TRBJ1-1, with unresolved D. Trimming shortened V by 2 bases and J by 1 base, and 6 bases separated the two germline ends. The CDR3 sequence is 13 residues long. Looked up from germline, CDR1 is SGHRS and CDR2 is YFSETQ. The CDR3 sequence: CASSFNRNTEAFF. Written as DNA, the CDR3 is TGCGCCAGCAGCTTTAACAGGAACACTGAAGCTTTCTTT.

V gene TRBV11-2 combines with J gene TRBJ1-1, with TRBD1 as a possible D gene (6 bases). The germline gives CDR1 SGHAT, CDR2 FQNNGV. V was clipped by 1 base and J by 4 bases, with 10 bases between them. The CDR3 consists of 14 residues. The CDR3 loop is CASSLGGGRTEAFF. The CDR3 nucleotides are TGTGCCAGCAGCTTAGGGGGGGGGCGCACTGAAGCTTTCTTT. Together with reference TRBV11-2 and TRBJ1-1, the CDR3 gives the full variable domain: EAGVAQSPRYKIIEKRQSVAFWCNPISGHATLYWYQQILGQGPKLLIQFQNNGVVDDSQLPKDRFSAERLKGVDSTLKIQPAKLEDSAVYLCASSLGGGRTEAFFGQGTRLTVV.

The V gene is TRBV4-1, the J gene TRBJ2-4; 7 bases are a match to TRBD2. V shed 3 bases and J 7 bases; nucleotides not matched to a gene: 12. The CDR3 loop spans 16 amino acids. CDR1 and CDR2 from the germline V gene are MGHRA and YSYEKL. DNA of the CDR3: TGCGCCAGCAGCCAGGCCTCCGGGACTATTTACAACATTCAGTACTTC. This translates into CASSQASGTIYNIQYF.

The V call is TRBV9, the J call TRBJ2-1; 9 nucleotides match TRBD2. Germline V lookup: CDR1 SGDLS, CDR2 YYNGEE. J lost 3 bases, V lost 6 bases, and 10 bases had no gene match. CDR3 size: 16 residues. In nucleotides, the CDR3 is TGTGCCAGCACCCCTGTATCAGCGGGGGGCTACAATGAGCAGTTCTTC. This encodes CASTPVSAGGYNEQFF.

This chain links TRBV5-1 with TRBJ2-3; 11 bases line up with TRBD2. From germline, CDR1 is SGHRS and CDR2 YFSETQ. V was pared by 4 bases and J by 0 bases, with 13 bases of the junction left unmatched. This CDR3 spans 19 amino acids. CDR3 protein: CASSRGGLADSRSTDTQYF. The CDR3 bases are TGCGCCAGCAGCCGCGGGGGACTAGCGGATTCCCGTAGCACAGATACGCAGTATTTT.

The chain is built from TRBV6-1 and TRBJ2-1, with 7 bases fitting TRBD1. V was pared by 4 bases and J by 6 bases, with 9 bases of the junction left unmatched. Germline V gene sequence: CDR1 MNHNS, CDR2 SASEGT. The CDR3 is 15 residues long. This CDR3 reads CASSVAGGTLNEQFF. The CDR3 coding sequence is TGTGCCAGCAGTGTCGCAGGGGGAACCCTCAATGAGCAGTTCTTC.

In regard to this clone: Other DNA sequences of this sample code for an identical CDR3. This rearrangement joins TRBV5-4 to TRBJ2-2; possible D gene TRBD1, 6 bases. Per germline, CDR1 SGHNT and CDR2 YYREEE (reference sequence). The CDR3 has 16 amino acids. Deletions cut 4 bases from V and 3 bases from J, with 16 bases between. CDR3 DNA: TGTGCCAGCAGCCTAGGACAGTCAACTCACACCGGGGAGCTGTTTTTT. This translates into CASSLGQSTHTGELFF.

Turning to this clone: One end of the junction fails to match germline, which may point to a read error. The chain is built from TRBV7-9 and TRBJ2-3, with D possibly TRBD2 on 6 matching bases. CDR1 and CDR2 (germline): SEHNR, FQNEAQ (reference sequence). The CDR3 covers 16 residues. The CDR3 coding sequence is TGTTCCAGCAGCTTAGTGGTCGGGAGTTTCGCAGATACGCAGTATTTT. It encodes CSSSLVVGSFADTQYF.

The count of this clone is one. V usage is TRBV6-4 and J usage is TRBJ1-4; the D gene is possibly TRBD1 (6 bases). Deletions cut 9 bases from V and 4 bases from J, with 21 bases between. CDR3 length equals 16 residues. Germline CDR1 reads MRHNA; CDR2 reads SNTAGT. The CDR3 region has the DNA TGTGCCAGTTATAGACAGGTCCTACTTTTTAATGAAAAACTGTTTTTT. Protein product: CASYRQVLLFNEKLFF.